This T cell receptor beta chain was recovered during a study of T cells in Graves' hyperthyroidism and ophthalmopathy. Study-level information: Peripheral blood specimens were obtained at initial diagnosis, prior to any treatment. General study points: Separating ophthalmopathy from stable hyperthyroidism was achieved by a 13 V-J model.

V was clipped by 0 bases and J by 7 bases, with 14 bases between them. The CDR3 runs to 14 residues. Germline V gives CDR1 SGDLS, CDR2 YYNGEE. From RNA transcripts, TCR beta CDR3 regions were amplified. A first-round RT-PCR of the TCR CDR3 used the HTBI primer set. TCRdb analysed the multiplex PCR reads with MiXCR anew, one entry per CDR3 protein. Of some 500,000 distinct CDR3 sequences in the sample, around 14% were seen once. Only a few counts were recorded for this clonotype. No antigen is known for it. Sequencing was performed on blood. This chain joins TRBV9 and TRBJ2-7; tentatively, D is TRBD1 (6 bases). The source of this sequence is a woman between 18 and 29 years old with Graves' hyperthyroidism. CDR3 amino acids: CASSVEVSTGEQYF. Written as DNA, the CDR3 is TGTGCCAGCAGCGTAGAGGTATCCACAGGGGAGCAGTACTTC.